This record covers a single T cell receptor beta chain. This clonotype was seen a handful of times. Its recognized antigen is unknown. No per-base quality is available; no much larger clone lies one base away. In a library made to pick up alpha chains, this beta chain is a stray read with a size that means little. This specimen's time point label, interpreted: sample taken at primary tumor resection. Samples were obtained from around 72 patients with early-stage, untreated non-small cell lung cancer from the lung TRACERx cohort. TCR sequencing used whole RNA extracted from tumor and nontumor lung tissue, or from cryopreserved PBMC samples, without cell sorting. Patients were selected for TCR sequencing only if sufficient RNA was available from at least two tumor regions. Tumor and adjacent nontumor lung specimens were reviewed by a lung pathologist before selection. The protocol used for the library was 5' RACE. For sequencing, a NextSeq 500 was employed. In the TCR library protocol, a unique molecular identifier was attached to each TCR cDNA molecule so that PCR and sequencing errors could be corrected. The published analysis was carried out like this. Decombinator tools were used for TCR identification, UMI-based error correction and CDR3 extraction. Expanded TCRs were defined as those above a frequency of 2 per 1,000, corresponding to the top 1% of the tumor frequency distribution. Expanded tumor TCRs statistically deemed absent (corrected P<0.05) from at least one tumor region were classed as regional, and all other expanded tumor TCRs were classed as ubiquitous. Renyi diversity was calculated using the R vegan package after each repertoire was subsampled 100 times to 5,000 TCRs. CDR3 similarity networks were constructed using string-kernel similarity of amino acid triplets, with links drawn between CDR3s whose pairwise similarity was above 0.82. The public reads were run again by TCRdb, first through fastp at Q25 and then through MiXCR, and only productive beta chains were kept. Under each unique CDR3 protein, matching rows form one entry showing the most common genes and DNA. TCRdb's processing, not the authors' own work, is the source of the V and J calls. The sample records 5,000 to 7,500 distinct CDR3 sequences, about 15% of which are singletons. The ten most abundant clones make up about 9.4% of the sample.

The source of the sample is a study of spatial heterogeneity in lung cancer (dated by TCRdb to the late 2010s). At the level of the whole study: Beta-chain transcripts were consistently detected in greater numbers than alpha-chain transcripts, which likely reflects a higher abundance of beta-chain transcripts. The study quantitatively compared TCR alpha and beta repertoires across multiple tumor regions, matched nontumor lung and blood in non-small cell lung cancer. At surgery, about 210 tumor regions, 61 to 65 matched nontumor lung samples and 56 PBMC samples were TCR-sequenced for both alpha and beta chains. Nonsynonymous mutation counts, determined by whole-exome sequencing of tumor tissue, were related to features of the TCR repertoire. TCR transcript counts in tumor regions correlated strongly with a T cell transcriptional module score from matched bulk RNA-seq. In the raw uncorrected reads, each unique combination of TCR and UMI appeared more than ten times on average. General findings and caveats noted by the study authors: Additional single-cell paired TCR alpha and beta sequencing was considered necessary to confirm, at a functional level, the hypothesis that regional TCRs recognize regional mutations. TCR-seq was estimated to cover only about 7.6% of tumor T cells for alpha chains and approximately 12% for beta chains. The tumor nonsynonymous mutation count correlated with the number of expanded alpha and beta TCRs within the tumor. The count of ubiquitous expanded TCRs correlated with the count of ubiquitous nonsynonymous mutations, and the count of regional expanded TCRs correlated with the count of regional nonsynonymous mutations.

This sequence was found in a male donor with early-stage non-small cell lung cancer. This sample comprised lung tumor tissue, obtained at surgery.

The DNA reads TGTGCCAGCACCGATCCGGGGGCTAGCTCCTACGAGCAGTACTTC. This codes for CASTDPGASSYEQYF. The chain employs TRBV5-5 and TRBJ2-7; the D region is possibly TRBD1 or TRBD2, each matching across 6 bases. The cysteine opens and the phenylalanine closes a CDR3 of 15 amino acids. The DNA shown is the 45-base CDR3, in frame from base 1. The germline V gene encodes CDR1 SGHKS and CDR2 YYEKEE (reference sequence). The junction shows trimming of 6 bases on V and 0 bases on J, plus 16 bases between the germline ends.